The rows below give T cell receptor beta chains drawn from one sample of a study of identical twins. One entry per CDR3 protein results from TCRdb running MiXCR on the 5' RACE reads. Among roughly 1.6 million distinct CDR3 sequences listed, under 35% were seen once. The sample consisted of cord blood. All receptors derive from a newborn girl in good health. Both conserved end residues are trimmed from each CDR3. Each record gives: D gene, J gene, V gene, CDR3 protein. D genes are given only for firm matches.

D gene: TRBD1; J gene: TRBJ2-7; V gene: TRBV20-1; CDR3 protein: SATRGTGFSYEQY
D gene: .; J gene: TRBJ1-5; V gene: TRBV5-1; CDR3 protein: ASSSGWGGNQPQH
D gene: TRBD2; J gene: TRBJ2-1; V gene: TRBV15; CDR3 protein: ATSREQGTSGRLSEQF
D gene: TRBD2; J gene: TRBJ2-5; V gene: TRBV2; CDR3 protein: ASSGEREPLPQETQY
D gene: .; J gene: TRBJ2-4; V gene: TRBV5-6; CDR3 protein: ASSLRDSLAKNIQY
D gene: TRBD1; J gene: TRBJ1-1; V gene: TRBV10-3; CDR3 protein: AIKSGTGTNTEAF
D gene: TRBD2; J gene: TRBJ2-2; V gene: TRBV20-1; CDR3 protein: SARDPGLAGGPGTGELF
D gene: .; J gene: TRBJ2-6; V gene: TRBV28; CDR3 protein: ASSFYRSSGANVLT
D gene: TRBD2; J gene: TRBJ2-7; V gene: TRBV2; CDR3 protein: ASTIGTSSYEQY
D gene: TRBD2; J gene: TRBJ2-3; V gene: TRBV24-1; CDR3 protein: ATRGTSATDTQY
D gene: .; J gene: TRBJ1-1; V gene: TRBV27; CDR3 protein: ASRLHARARGYTEAF
D gene: .; J gene: TRBJ2-4; V gene: TRBV12-3/TRBV12-4; CDR3 protein: ASTLGGAQNIQY
D gene: .; J gene: TRBJ2-3; V gene: TRBV20-1; CDR3 protein: SGGTGSSDTQY
D gene: .; J gene: TRBJ1-4; V gene: TRBV27; CDR3 protein: ASSLRGGYEKLF
D gene: TRBD2; J gene: TRBJ2-1; V gene: TRBV5-1; CDR3 protein: ASSLPQLAENYNEQF
D gene: TRBD1; J gene: TRBJ2-7; V gene: TRBV7-2; CDR3 protein: ASSVAGTGGGGQY
D gene: .; J gene: TRBJ1-2; V gene: TRBV12-3/TRBV12-4; CDR3 protein: ASSLSSGGGSYGYT
D gene: TRBD2; J gene: TRBJ2-3; V gene: TRBV24-1; CDR3 protein: ATSMGGGGTDTQY
D gene: .; J gene: TRBJ2-5; V gene: TRBV3-1; CDR3 protein: ASSQDFEETQY
D gene: .; J gene: .; V gene: TRBV20-1; CDR3 protein: SGGRGIGTQY
D gene: TRBD2; J gene: TRBJ2-3; V gene: TRBV9; CDR3 protein: ASSVRGVSTDTQY
D gene: TRBD2; J gene: TRBJ2-7; V gene: TRBV4-2; CDR3 protein: ASSQGSSGSDEQY
D gene: TRBD2; J gene: TRBJ2-1; V gene: TRBV6-2/TRBV6-3; CDR3 protein: ASSYSPKFILATSYNEQF
D gene: TRBD1; J gene: TRBJ2-7; V gene: TRBV18; CDR3 protein: ASSLRVDRPYEQY
D gene: .; J gene: TRBJ2-1; V gene: TRBV20-1; CDR3 protein: SALAGAGYNEQF
D gene: .; J gene: TRBJ1-2; V gene: TRBV7-2; CDR3 protein: ASSLQGMGGYT
D gene: TRBD2; J gene: TRBJ2-7; V gene: TRBV11-3; CDR3 protein: ASSLDSSGGVYEQY
D gene: .; J gene: TRBJ2-1; V gene: TRBV7-9; CDR3 protein: ASSLVDYGRNEQF
D gene: .; J gene: TRBJ1-2; V gene: TRBV12-3/TRBV12-4; CDR3 protein: ASSLTTGTSNYGYT
D gene: .; J gene: TRBJ1-5; V gene: TRBV27; CDR3 protein: ASGRTGYGQPQH
D gene: .; J gene: TRBJ2-2; V gene: TRBV2; CDR3 protein: ASSADTAINTGELF
D gene: TRBD1; J gene: TRBJ2-7; V gene: TRBV6-1; CDR3 protein: ASRNRGRLSVGEQY
D gene: .; J gene: TRBJ1-1; V gene: TRBV5-1; CDR3 protein: ASSLGEGGGTEAF
D gene: TRBD2; J gene: TRBJ2-4; V gene: TRBV28; CDR3 protein: ASSIIAGGRDKNIQY
D gene: .; J gene: TRBJ2-4; V gene: TRBV11-2; CDR3 protein: ASSPEQGKNIQY